This T cell receptor (beta chain) was sequenced for a study of T cell responses to AZD1222 COVID-19 vaccine. Broader study findings: Spike-spanning, vaccine-associated CD4 TCRs were dominant at 160-218 and 743-854. Nearly half of unique spike-specific TCRs reportedly avoided B.1.351 and B.1.1.7 mutated regions. Scientists sampled the repertoires only once the peak T cell response had passed.

On this clone: No antigen is known for it.

Some clones are missing from TCRdb's copy, which holds only in-frame ones; the method was immunoSEQ multiplex PCR. The sample consists of around 96,000 clones, approximately 90% of them appearing once. Both about-4-week and about-12-week second-dose recipients were combined. The J segment lost 8 bases and the V segment lost 8 bases, leaving 8 bases of the junction unmatched. Germline V CDR1 and CDR2: MNHEY, SMNVEV (reference sequence). The length of the CDR3 is 13 residues. The chain has TRBV27 and TRBJ2-4; 8 bases match TRBD1. This specimen consisted of peripheral blood, obtained 28 days after the second AZD1222 dose. This TCR derives from an adult who received the AZD1222 COVID-19 vaccine. The DNA of the CDR3 is TGTGCCAGCTGGAAAGGACAGGGTTACATTCAGTACTTC. Translation: CASWKGQGYIQYF.